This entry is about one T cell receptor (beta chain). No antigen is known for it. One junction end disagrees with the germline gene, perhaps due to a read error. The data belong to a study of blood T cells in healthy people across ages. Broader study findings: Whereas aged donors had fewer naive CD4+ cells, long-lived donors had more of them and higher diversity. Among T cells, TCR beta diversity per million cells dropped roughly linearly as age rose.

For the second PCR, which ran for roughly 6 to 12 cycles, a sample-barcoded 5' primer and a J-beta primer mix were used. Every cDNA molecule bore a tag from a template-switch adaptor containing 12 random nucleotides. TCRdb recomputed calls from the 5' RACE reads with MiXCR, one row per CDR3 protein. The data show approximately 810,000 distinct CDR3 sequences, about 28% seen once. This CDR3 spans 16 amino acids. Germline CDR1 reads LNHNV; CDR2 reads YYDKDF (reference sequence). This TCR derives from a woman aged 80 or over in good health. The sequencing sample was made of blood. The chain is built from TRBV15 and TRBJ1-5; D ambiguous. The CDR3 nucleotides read TGTGCCACCAGCAGAAGGTCAGGAAATAGCAATCAGCCCCGGCATTTT. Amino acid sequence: CATSRRSGNSNQPRHF. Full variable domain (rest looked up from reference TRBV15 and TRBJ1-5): DAMVIQNPRYQVTQFGKPVTLSCSQTLNHNVMYWYQQKSSQAPKLLFHYYDKDFNNEADTPDNFQSRRPNTSFCFLDIRSPGLGDTAMYLCATSRRSGNSNQPRHFGDGTRLSIL.